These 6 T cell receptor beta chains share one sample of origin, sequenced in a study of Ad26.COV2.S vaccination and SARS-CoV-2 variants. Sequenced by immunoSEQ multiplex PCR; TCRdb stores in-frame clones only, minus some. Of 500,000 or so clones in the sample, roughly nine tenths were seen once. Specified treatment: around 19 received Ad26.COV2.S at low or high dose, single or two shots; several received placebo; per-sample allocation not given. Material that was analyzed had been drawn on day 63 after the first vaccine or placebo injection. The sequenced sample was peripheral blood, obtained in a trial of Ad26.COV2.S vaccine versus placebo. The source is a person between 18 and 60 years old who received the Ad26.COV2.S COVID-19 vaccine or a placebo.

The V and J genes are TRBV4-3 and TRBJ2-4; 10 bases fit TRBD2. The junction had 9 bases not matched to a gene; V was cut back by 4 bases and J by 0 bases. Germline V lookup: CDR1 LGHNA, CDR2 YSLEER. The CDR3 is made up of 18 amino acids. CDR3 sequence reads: CASSRASGSAIAKNIQYF. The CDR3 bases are TGCGCCAGCAGCCGTGCTAGCGGGAGTGCGATAGCCAAAAACATTCAGTACTTC.

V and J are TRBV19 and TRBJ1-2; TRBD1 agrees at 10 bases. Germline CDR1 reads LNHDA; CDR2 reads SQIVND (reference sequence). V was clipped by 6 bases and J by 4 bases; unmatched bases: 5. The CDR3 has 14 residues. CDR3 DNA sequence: TGTGCCAGTAGCCGGGACAGGGGCCCCTATGGCTACACCTTC. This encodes CASSRDRGPYGYTF.

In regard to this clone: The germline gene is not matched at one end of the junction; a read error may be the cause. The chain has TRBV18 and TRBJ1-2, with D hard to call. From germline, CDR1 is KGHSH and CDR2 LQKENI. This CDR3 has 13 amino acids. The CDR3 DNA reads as TGTGCCAGCTCACCTGAAGCCAGTCTAAATCGGCCCTTC. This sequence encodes CASSPEASLNRPF.

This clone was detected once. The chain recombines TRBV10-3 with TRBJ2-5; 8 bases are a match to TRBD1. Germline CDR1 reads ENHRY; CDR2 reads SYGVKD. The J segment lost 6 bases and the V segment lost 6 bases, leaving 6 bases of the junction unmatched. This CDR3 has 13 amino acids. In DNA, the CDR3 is TGTGCCATCAGGCCCGACAGGGGTAAGACCCAGTACTTC. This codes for CAIRPDRGKTQYF.

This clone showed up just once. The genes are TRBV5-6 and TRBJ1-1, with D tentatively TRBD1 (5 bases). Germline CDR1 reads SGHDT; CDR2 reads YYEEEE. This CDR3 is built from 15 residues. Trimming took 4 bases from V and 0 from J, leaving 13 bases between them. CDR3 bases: TGTGCCAGCAGCATTGGGGCCGTCATGAACACTGAAGCTTTCTTT. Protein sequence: CASSIGAVMNTEAFF.

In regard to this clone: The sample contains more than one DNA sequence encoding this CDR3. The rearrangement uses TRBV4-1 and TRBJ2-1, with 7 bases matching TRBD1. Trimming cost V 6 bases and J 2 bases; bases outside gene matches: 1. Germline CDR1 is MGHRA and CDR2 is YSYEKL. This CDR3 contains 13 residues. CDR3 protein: CASSRGPYNEQFF. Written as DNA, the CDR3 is TGCGCCAGCAGTAGGGGGCCCTACAATGAGCAGTTCTTC.